Listed below are T cell receptor beta chains from one sample, sequenced in a study of T cell repertoires in cytomegalovirus infection. One entry per CDR3 protein, called by TCRdb with MiXCR from the reads. The sample has approximately 190,000 distinct CDR3 sequences, 28% seen once. The sample taken for sequencing was PBMCs. All receptors derive from a human donor in good health (CMV status not recorded). Some clones in this sample may be carry-over from other donors' samples. Both conserved end residues are part of each CDR3. The D gene is left open where the match is weak. Only some rows state a clone size, as once, few, many or a class for expanded clones.

.	TRBJ1-1	17	TRBV12-5	.	CASGLTAKGRMNTEAFF	TGTGCTAGTGGTTTGACGGCGAAGGGACGTATGAACACTGAAGCTTTCTTT
.	TRBJ2-2	14	TRBV19	.	CASSPSRVTGELFF	TGTGCCAGTAGTCCATCCAGGGTAACCGGGGAGCTGTTTTTT
TRBD1	TRBJ1-4	17	TRBV12-3/TRBV12-4	.	CASRAGTGRATNEKLFF	TGTGCCAGCAGGGCCGGGACAGGGCGCGCAACTAATGAAAAACTGTTTTTT
.	TRBJ1-1	14	TRBV6-2/TRBV6-3	.	CAISAPGWNTEAFF	TGTGCCATATCAGCTCCAGGGTGGAACACTGAAGCTTTCTTT
.	TRBJ2-7	15	TRBV11-2	.	CASSLTVTGDYEQYF	TGTGCCAGCAGCTTAACCGTGACGGGCGACTACGAGCAGTACTTC
.	TRBJ1-2	13	TRBV15	few	CATSRTGPYGYTF	TGTGCCACCAGCAGGACAGGACCCTACGGCTACACCTTC
.	TRBJ1-1	12	TRBV7-9	few	CASSLRETEAFF	TGTGCCAGCAGCTTGCGGGAAACTGAAGCTTTCTTT
.	TRBJ1-2	16	TRBV7-8	few	CASSLAPWGVNYGYTF	TGTGCCAGCAGCTTAGCTCCTTGGGGTGTCAACTATGGCTACACCTTC
.	TRBJ1-2	17	TRBV29-1	.	CSVEDLTAQSPLYGYTF	TGCAGCGTTGAAGATCTTACAGCCCAAAGTCCCCTCTATGGCTACACCTTC
.	TRBJ2-2	14	TRBV10-3	.	CAISPDTDTGELFF	TGTGCCATCAGCCCGGACACGGACACCGGGGAGCTGTTTTTT
.	TRBJ1-1	14	TRBV6-5	.	CASTGGLGPSEAFF	TGTGCCAGCACCGGAGGACTTGGTCCGTCTGAAGCTTTCTTT
.	TRBJ2-4	11	TRBV10-2	few	CASRKGNIQYF	TGCGCCAGCAGAAAGGGAAACATTCAGTACTTC
.	TRBJ1-4	14	TRBV7-9	many	CASSSAAVREKLFF	TGTGCCAGCAGCTCGGCGGCAGTTCGTGAAAAACTGTTTTTT
.	TRBJ2-3	14	TRBV6-1	.	CASSPRVTTDTQYF	TGTGCCAGCAGTCCCCGGGTTACCACAGATACGCAGTATTTT
.	TRBJ2-1	16	TRBV5-5	.	CASSFWGPESYNEQFF	TGTGCCAGCAGCTTCTGGGGTCCGGAATCTTACAATGAGCAGTTCTTC
TRBD1	TRBJ1-2	14	TRBV7-2	.	CASRQGALDYGYTF	TGTGCCAGCCGACAGGGGGCGTTGGACTATGGCTACACCTTC
.	TRBJ2-2	13	TRBV2	.	CASSPPPAGELFF	TGTGCCAGCAGCCCCCCGCCAGCCGGGGAGCTGTTTTTT
.	TRBJ2-5	13	TRBV5-6	few	CASSRGAGETQYF	TGTGCCAGCAGCCGGGGGGCCGGAGAGACCCAGTACTTC
.	TRBJ1-5	14	TRBV5-5	.	CASSLVYSNQPQHF	TGTGCCAGCAGCTTGGTTTATAGCAATCAGCCCCAGCATTTT
TRBD1	TRBJ1-6	19	TRBV7-8	few	CASSLRMGQRSSYNSPLHF	TGTGCCAGCAGCTTAAGGATGGGACAGAGGTCCTCCTATAATTCACCCCTCCACTTT
TRBD2	TRBJ2-1	16	TRBV11-1	few	CASSPGGRRSYNEQFF	TGTGCCAGCAGCCCGGGGGGGCGTCGATCCTACAATGAGCAGTTCTTC
.	TRBJ1-2	13	TRBV20-1	few	CSARASENYGYTF	TGCAGTGCTAGGGCCTCAGAAAACTATGGCTACACCTTC
.	TRBJ2-5	15	TRBV7-2	few	CASSLQGVEQETQYF	TGTGCCAGCAGCCTACAGGGTGTTGAACAAGAGACCCAGTACTTC
.	TRBJ2-2	14	TRBV11-2	many	CASSPIWNTGELFF	TGTGCCAGCAGCCCGATTTGGAACACCGGGGAGCTGTTTTTT
.	TRBJ2-5	13	TRBV20-1	.	CSASPKVQETQYF	TGCAGTGCTAGTCCGAAAGTACAAGAGACCCAGTACTTC
.	TRBJ2-2	14	TRBV20-1	once	CSATEQGTPLELFF	TGCAGTGCCACCGAACAGGGTACCCCGTTGGAGCTGTTTTTT
.	TRBJ1-2	12	TRBV7-8	many	CASSSRVKGYTF	TGTGCCAGCAGCTCCAGGGTGAAAGGCTACACCTTC
.	TRBJ1-3	17	TRBV11-2	.	CASSLNIGRSSGNTIYF	TGTGCCAGCAGCTTAAATATTGGGAGGTCCTCAGGAAACACCATATATTTT
.	TRBJ1-5	13	TRBV29-1	.	CSVGSGLNQPQHF	TGCAGCGTTGGGAGTGGCCTAAATCAGCCCCAGCATTTT
TRBD1	TRBJ2-3	17	TRBV3-1	.	CASSQDDRGGLTDTQYF	TGTGCCAGCAGCCAAGACGACAGGGGGGGCTTGACAGATACGCAGTATTTT
TRBD1	TRBJ2-1	15	TRBV28	few	CASSSTGQGLNEQFF	TGTGCCAGCAGTTCAACGGGACAGGGTTTGAATGAGCAGTTCTTC
TRBD1	TRBJ1-6	15	TRBV27	few	CASSLARQGGSPLHF	TGTGCCAGCAGTTTAGCCCGACAGGGAGGTTCACCCCTCCACTTT